This T cell receptor (beta chain) was captured by sequencing in a study of radiation and T cells in renal cell carcinoma. As to this clone: Its antigen is unidentified.

Study-wide results and caveats: Top tumor clonotypes rose in blood 2 weeks post-radiation, then contracted. Without pretreatment biopsies, baseline tumor clonotype presence was undetermined.

Time point specified: blood 2 weeks post-SBRT. Indicated treatment: 15 Gy SBRT to primary tumor, nephrectomy 4 weeks later. Blood was sampled at baseline, 2 weeks and 4 weeks after SBRT. This renal cell carcinoma was of the clear cell type. The CDR3 runs 10 residues. Trimming removed 7 bases at V and 8 bases at J, with 11 bases between. CDR1 and CDR2 (germline): GTSNPN, SVGIG (reference sequence). Produced via immunoSEQ multiplex PCR; TCRdb's table is partial and in-frame only. This table has some 130,000 clones, about 81% appearing once. Sequencing was performed on blood, taken from a patient whose treatment included radiotherapy and nephrectomy. The source is a woman in her sixties with renal cell carcinoma. The V and J genes are TRBV30 and TRBJ1-2; TRBD1 might be the D (6 bases). Written as DNA, the CDR3 is TGTGCCTACAGGGTCCGGGGCTACACCTTC. This encodes CAYRVRGYTF.